This T cell receptor beta chain appears in the sequencing data of a study of blood T cells in healthy people across ages. Trimming took 3 bases from V and 0 from J; bases not matched to a gene: 4. The CDR3 covers 14 residues. Germline-derived CDR1 and CDR2 are DFQATT and SNEGSKA (reference sequence). Then a second PCR, running about 6 to 11 cycles, was carried out with a sample-barcoded 5' primer and a J-beta primer mix. From the 5' RACE reads, TCRdb called clonotypes with MiXCR, one entry per CDR3 protein. The sample includes about 640,000 distinct CDR3 sequences, approximately 59% of them seen just once.

The sequenced material came from blood. The sequence was collected from a man between 60 and 75 years old in good health. This chain links TRBV20-1 with TRBJ1-1, with 7 bases that match TRBD1. The CDR3 nucleotides read TGCAGTGCTAGGACAGGGTCCCTGAACACTGAAGCTTTCTTT. Residues: CSARTGSLNTEAFF.